The 3 T cell receptor beta chains below all came from one sample that was sequenced in a study of T cell changes during pregnancy in multiple sclerosis. Libraries were prepared by immunoSEQ multiplex PCR; TCRdb keeps only in-frame clonotypes and omits some of them. The table records tens of thousands of clones, approximately 85% of them present only once. The sequencing here drew on peripheral blood, taken in the first trimester of pregnancy. These receptor sequences come from a female donor with multiple sclerosis, enrolled in a pregnancy study.

Of note for this clone: This CDR3 is also generated by other DNA sequences in the sample. The gene calls are TRBV7-3 and TRBJ2-3; D might be TRBD2 (5 bases). Trimming cost V 2 bases and J 4 bases, with 10 bases left between them. Germline V gene data show CDR1 as SGHTA and CDR2 as FQGTGA. This CDR3 is 14 amino acids long. CDR3 nucleotides: TGTGCCAGCAGCTTACGAGGAGGCGCAGATACGCAGTATTTT. This codes for CASSLRGGADTQYF.

The chain has TRBV30 and TRBJ2-7, with TRBD1 matching 10 bases. The germline V gene has CDR1 GTSNPN and CDR2 SVGIG (reference sequence). The CDR3 totals 13 residues. V was pared by 2 bases and J by 6 bases, with 4 bases of the junction left unmatched. The CDR3 nucleotides are TGTGCCTGGAGTAGGGGACAGGGGCGCGAGCAGTACTTC. Encoded protein: CAWSRGQGREQYF.

This clone was seen a single time. The chain links TRBV5-1 to TRBJ2-7, with TRBD2 matching over 10 bases. The CDR3 sequence is 17 residues long. Trimming at V came to 5 bases and at J to 5 bases, leaving 16 bases not matched to a gene. The germline V gene encodes CDR1 SGHRS and CDR2 YFSETQ. CDR3 amino acids: CASSFLRSGRAEDEQYF. CDR3 DNA: TGCGCCAGCAGTTTTCTACGGAGCGGGAGGGCCGAGGACGAGCAGTACTTC.